This record covers a single T cell receptor (beta chain). The antigen is undetermined. A read error may account for a junction end that differs from germline. Per the germline V gene, CDR1 is SGDLS and CDR2 is YYNGEE. CDR3 length equals 15 residues. This sample is part of a study of molecular identifiers for immune sequencing clone quantification. The study, taken as a whole, reports: Single-cell amounts of spiked Jurkat TCR RNA were reportedly detectable among about a million naive cells.

TCRdb fed the PCR reads into MiXCR, producing one record per CDR3 protein. The sample shows 88,000 or so distinct CDR3 sequences, approximately 22% of them seen only once. The chain couples TRBV9 to TRBJ2-2, with TRBD1 matching over 7 bases. The clonotype comes from a human donor in good health. Some libraries in this study had Jurkat cell RNA spiked in. Sequences were obtained from naive CD8+ T cells from blood, with Jurkat cell RNA spiked in. Noted subset: FACS-sorted CD8+CD4-CCR7+CD45RA+ naive T cells. The CDR3 region is CASNVEGADTGELFF. For the CDR3, the DNA is TGTGCCAGCAACGTAGAGGGGGCCGACACCGGGGAGCTGTTTTTT.